A selection of T cell receptor beta chains follows, all from one sample in a study of cytomegalovirus exposure and HLA in healthy donors. Sequencing used immunoSEQ multiplex PCR; TCRdb keeps in-frame clones, though not all of them. This repertoire shows approximately 100,000 clones, about 79% found once; its top ten account for 2% to 2.5%. Sequencing was performed on PBMCs. The receptors stem from a human donor in good health. Both conserved end residues are part of each CDR3. D genes are given only for firm matches. Clone size is given for some rows only: seen once, a few or many times, or a class if the clone is expanded.

j_call,d_call,clone_size,v_call,cdr3_nt,cdr3_aa
TRBJ2-5,TRBD2,once,TRBV7-2,TGTGCCAGCAGCTTAACTAGCGGGACGGGAGGAGAGACCCAGTACTTC,CASSLTSGTGGETQYF
TRBJ2-3,NA,NA,TRBV18,TGTGCCAGCTTGTCCTACACAGGGTCTAGCACAGATACGCAGTATTTT,CASLSYTGSSTDTQYF
TRBJ1-1,NA,NA,TRBV30,TGTGCCTGGATCCGGACTCAGAACACTGAAGCTTTCTTT,CAWIRTQNTEAFF
TRBJ2-2,TRBD1,few,TRBV5-5,TGTGCCAGCAGCGCTACCGGAGGACAGGGTTTCGGGGAGCTGTTTTTT,CASSATGGQGFGELFF
TRBJ1-1,TRBD1,NA,TRBV27,TGTGCCAGCAGTTTGAGACAGGGAAACACTGAAGCTTTCTTT,CASSLRQGNTEAFF
TRBJ1-6,TRBD1,NA,TRBV9,TGTGCCAGCAGCGCAGGGACAGGGAGGGCAGATTCACCCCTCCACTTT,CASSAGTGRADSPLHF
TRBJ2-2,NA,NA,TRBV27,TGTGCCAGCAGTTTCCAGGGGTCCGGGGAGCTGTTTTTT,CASSFQGSGELFF
TRBJ1-6,NA,NA,TRBV6-5,TGTGCCAGCAGTTACGGAGGTCCCAATTCACCCCTCCACTTT,CASSYGGPNSPLHF
TRBJ2-1,TRBD2,few,TRBV6-6,TGTGCCAGCAATCCGGGACTAGCCGATGAGCAGTTCTTC,CASNPGLADEQFF
TRBJ1-2,NA,NA,TRBV5-4,TGTGCCAGCAGTCTGTGGAGGGGCTATGGCTACACCTTC,CASSLWRGYGYTF
TRBJ1-2,TRBD1,NA,TRBV9,TGTGCCAGCAGCGCCCGGACAGGGGGCGTAGACTATGGCTACACCTTC,CASSARTGGVDYGYTF
TRBJ2-7,NA,few,TRBV5-4,TGTGCTTCCTCCACAGGGATCACGAGCGAGCAGTACTTC,CASSTGITSEQYF
TRBJ2-3,NA,NA,TRBV18,TGTGCCAGCTCACCCCTAGAAAAAGATACGCAGTATTTT,CASSPLEKDTQYF
TRBJ2-5,NA,NA,TRBV9,TGTGCCAGCAGCGTATTGGGGGCGAGGGAGACCCAGTACTTC,CASSVLGARETQYF
TRBJ1-4,NA,few,TRBV15,TGTGCCACCAGCAGAGGGGCAGCCACCGCAACTAATGAAAAACTGTTTTTT,CATSRGAATATNEKLFF
TRBJ2-7,TRBD1,NA,TRBV10-3,TGTGCCATCAGGGAGACAGGGGGAAGCTACGAGCAGTACTTC,CAIRETGGSYEQYF
TRBJ1-4,NA,NA,TRBV28,TGTGCCAGCAGTTTGCCATCAGGGGTCACTGACGAAAAACTGTTTTTT,CASSLPSGVTDEKLFF
TRBJ2-1,TRBD2,NA,TRBV5-1,TGCGCCAGCAGCTTACCTGGCTCGGGGGGGAATGAGCAGTTCTTC,CASSLPGSGGNEQFF
TRBJ2-7,NA,NA,TRBV5-1,TGCGCCAGCAGCTTGGCACAGGCATCCTACGAGCAGTACTTC,CASSLAQASYEQYF
TRBJ1-6,TRBD1,NA,TRBV7-9,TGTGCCAGCAGCTGGCAGGGGGCGTTTAATTCACCCCTCCACTTT,CASSWQGAFNSPLHF
TRBJ2-5,NA,once,TRBV5-6,TGTGCCAGCAGCTTGGAGGCAGGCTCCGAGACCCAGTACTTC,CASSLEAGSETQYF
TRBJ2-1,NA,NA,TRBV5-4,TGTGCCAGCAGCTTGGGGAGCCTAGTGAATGAGCAGTTCTTC,CASSLGSLVNEQFF
TRBJ1-1,NA,few,TRBV25-1,TGTGCCAGCAGGATGGCCAGGGCGGAAGCTTTCTTT,CASRMARAEAFF
TRBJ1-2,NA,NA,TRBV11-2,TGTGCCAGCAGCCAACTCTATGGCTACACCTTC,CASSQLYGYTF
TRBJ2-1,NA,NA,TRBV27,TGTGCCAGCAGTTTATCGATGGCTAGCGATGAGCAGTTCTTC,CASSLSMASDEQFF
TRBJ1-1,NA,NA,TRBV6-5,TGTGCCAGCAGTTACCGAAGGGGGACCACTGAAGCTTTCTTT,CASSYRRGTTEAFF
TRBJ2-7,TRBD1,NA,TRBV5-4,TGTGCCAGCAGCATCCTAGACAGGGGCCCCGAGCAGTACTTC,CASSILDRGPEQYF
TRBJ1-6,NA,few,TRBV6-1,TGTGCCAGCAGTGAAGGTGTCGTGTCACCCCTCCACTTT,CASSEGVVSPLHF
TRBJ1-1,NA,NA,TRBV6-5,TGTGCCAGCAGTTATACGGGAAGATTAACTGAAGCTTTCTTT,CASSYTGRLTEAFF
TRBJ2-5,TRBD2,once,TRBV29-1,TGCAGCGTTGTAGGAGCGGGAGGGCCTGGAGAGACCCAGTACTTC,CSVVGAGGPGETQYF
TRBJ2-7,NA,NA,TRBV1,TGCACCAGCACTGAGTGCTCCTACGAGCAGTACTTC,CTSTECSYEQYF
TRBJ1-2,TRBD1,few,TRBV6-1,TGTGCCAGCGGGCAGGGGGCGTTTGGTGGCTACACCTTC,CASGQGAFGGYTF
TRBJ2-7,TRBD1,NA,TRBV7-9,TGTGCCAGCAGCCCACAGGGGCTAGCCTACGAGCAGTACTTC,CASSPQGLAYEQYF
TRBJ2-5,NA,NA,TRBV5-1,TGCGCCAGCAGAGGGGGTGGGCAGCAGGAGACCCAGTACTTC,CASRGGGQQETQYF
TRBJ1-5,TRBD1,NA,TRBV15,TGTGCCACCAGCAGGGCCAGGGGGTGGGATCAGCCCCAGCATTTT,CATSRARGWDQPQHF
TRBJ2-7,TRBD2,NA,TRBV7-9,TGTGCCAGCAGCTTAGCTATAGCGGGAGGAAGGGACGAGCAGTACTTC,CASSLAIAGGRDEQYF
TRBJ2-2,NA,few,TRBV7-3,TGTGCCAGCAAGCTCCAGGGAACGGCCGGGGAGCTGTTTTTT,CASKLQGTAGELFF
TRBJ2-3,TRBD2,NA,TRBV30,TGTGCCTGGAGTGATTACGGGACTACGGGTTCAGATACGCAGTATTTT,CAWSDYGTTGSDTQYF
TRBJ2-1,TRBD2,NA,TRBV5-4,TGTGCCAGCAGCCCACGGACTAGCGGCAATGAGCAGTTCTTC,CASSPRTSGNEQFF
TRBJ2-1,NA,NA,TRBV7-8,TGTGCCAGCAGCTTAGATCCGAGGGCCGGGCAGTTCTTC,CASSLDPRAGQFF
TRBJ2-1,TRBD2,NA,TRBV2,TGTGCCAGCAGAGGACTAGCGGGGGGCCACCCGAGCTCCTACAATGAGCAGTTCTTC,CASRGLAGGHPSSYNEQFF
TRBJ1-1,TRBD1,few,TRBV18,TGTGCCAGCTCACCACAAAACAGGGGTCACGGAGCTTTCTTT,CASSPQNRGHGAFF
TRBJ1-2,TRBD1,few,TRBV19,TGTGCCAGTAGTCCCCGGACAGGAAATAGTGGCTACACCTTC,CASSPRTGNSGYTF
TRBJ2-1,TRBD2,NA,TRBV18,TGTGCCAGCTCACCTCAAAGCGGGAGGCACGAGCAGTTCTTC,CASSPQSGRHEQFF
TRBJ2-1,TRBD1,NA,TRBV6-6,TGTGCCAGCAGAGAACAGGGGGCCTCCTACAATGAGCAGTTCTTC,CASREQGASYNEQFF
TRBJ2-2,TRBD2,NA,TRBV5-1,TGCGCCAGCAGCGTGTTGGTGATGGGTGGGCTAGCGGGAGAGGGAAACACCGGGGAGCTGTTTTTT,CASSVLVMGGLAGEGNTGELFF
TRBJ2-7,TRBD1,once,TRBV2,TGTGCCAGCAGTGATTTTTTGGGACAGGGCTCCGAGCAGTACTTC,CASSDFLGQGSEQYF
TRBJ1-5,TRBD1,NA,TRBV2,TGTGCCAGCAGCCGACAGGGGTTATATAGCAATCAGCCCCAGCATTTT,CASSRQGLYSNQPQHF
TRBJ2-7,NA,NA,TRBV5-1,TGCGCCAGCAGTCCATATCTACCCTCCTACGAGCAGTACTTC,CASSPYLPSYEQYF
TRBJ2-3,NA,NA,TRBV6-6,TGTGCCAGCAGTTACTCGACGGGTAGCACAGATACGCAGTATTTT,CASSYSTGSTDTQYF
TRBJ2-7,NA,NA,TRBV28,TGTGCCAGCATTAAGACTTCGTCCTACGAGCAGTACTTC,CASIKTSSYEQYF
TRBJ1-2,TRBD1,NA,TRBV6-1,TGTGCCAGCAGCCCCCGGACAGGGTATGGCTACACCTTC,CASSPRTGYGYTF
TRBJ1-1,TRBD1,once,TRBV30,TGTGCCTGGATGAGGGACAGAATCACTGAAGCTTTCTTT,CAWMRDRITEAFF